This TCR beta chain stems from a study of T cells in Graves' hyperthyroidism and ophthalmopathy. Germline V lookup: CDR1 SQVTM, CDR2 ANQGSEA. Losses at the gene ends were 4 bases for V and 4 bases for J; bases not matched to a gene: 12. The CDR3 covers 17 residues. Lactation, pregnancy, other autoimmune disease or uncontrolled infection excluded patients. Amplification yielded TCR beta CDR3 regions, with RNA transcripts as the source. Researchers ran a first-round RT-PCR on the TCR CDR3 using the HTBI primer set. TCRdb re-derived calls from the multiplex PCR reads in MiXCR, one entry per CDR3 protein. The sample contains 650,000 to 700,000 distinct CDR3 sequences, 15% to 20% of which appear only once.

The sequenced material came from blood. The chain recombines TRBV29-1 with TRBJ2-1; 11 bases map to TRBD2. The sequence was obtained from a man in his forties or fifties with Graves' hyperthyroidism. CDR3 in DNA: TGCAGCGTTGTACTAGCGGGAGCCCCGTTCCTATACAATGAGCAGTTCTTC. It yields the protein CSVVLAGAPFLYNEQFF.